The next 11 T cell receptor beta chains were all read from a single sample in a study of T cell responses to AZD1222 COVID-19 vaccine. Generated by immunoSEQ multiplex PCR, the TCRdb table keeps only in-frame clones and is missing some. The table lists about 180,000 clones, just under 90% of them singletons. The material was peripheral blood, obtained 28 days after the second dose of the MenACWY control vaccine. The receptors shown here come from an adult who received the MenACWY meningococcal vaccine as a control.

The chain carries TRBV7-9 and TRBJ1-2, with D possibly TRBD1 on 6 matching bases. The CDR3 has 11 amino acids. Trimming stripped 2 bases from V and 14 bases from J, with 12 bases between. The germline V gene encodes CDR1 SEHNR and CDR2 FQNEAQ (reference sequence). CDR3 loop: CASSLTGAETF. CDR3 bases: TGTGCCAGCAGCTTAACGGGGGCAGAAACCTTC.

The V and J genes are TRBV18 and TRBJ1-1, with a possible D match to TRBD1 (5 bases). Trimming took off 8 bases at V and 0 bases at J, with 13 bases between the two ends. This CDR3 region has 14 residues. Germline CDR1 and CDR2: KGHSH and LQKENI. The CDR3 nucleotides read TGTGCCAGCACCGTAGACAGTATGAACACTGAAGCTTTCTTT. It translates to CASTVDSMNTEAFF.

The rearrangement links TRBV5-1 to TRBJ2-1, with 8 positions matching TRBD2. This CDR3 spans 16 amino acids. V lost 6 bases to trimming and J lost 5 bases; unmatched junction nucleotides: 13. The germline CDR1 and CDR2 sequences are SGHRS and YFSETQ. As DNA, the CDR3 is TGCGCCAGCACCCCCATCGAGCGGGAGTTTAACAATGAGCAGTTCTTC. Its translation: CASTPIEREFNNEQFF.

The chain has TRBV10-3 and TRBJ1-1, with 7 positions matching TRBD1. There are 14 residues in the CDR3. After removal of 6 bases from V and 5 bases from J, the junction contained 9 bases not matched to a gene. Germline values: CDR1 ENHRY, CDR2 SYGVKD. Here the CDR3 DNA reads TGTGCCATCAGGAAGGGGGACAGCGGAACTGAAGCTTTCTTT. Translation: CAIRKGDSGTEAFF.

The V gene is TRBV2, the J gene TRBJ2-1; 12 bases are a match to TRBD2. The trim removed 7 bases at V and 4 bases at J, leaving 8 bases unmatched. Looked up from germline, CDR1 is SNHLY and CDR2 is FYNNEI. CDR3 size: 16 residues. DNA of the CDR3: TGTGCCAGCACGCAAGGACTAGCGGGAACTTACAATGAGCAGTTCTTC. It encodes CASTQGLAGTYNEQFF.

The chain joins TRBV6-2 or TRBV6-3 to TRBJ2-7; 12 nucleotides match TRBD2. The CDR3 is 14 residues long. Germline CDR1 and CDR2: MNHEY and SVGEGT. V was clipped by 5 bases and J by 6 bases; unmatched bases: 5. CDR3 sequence: CASSRLAGDGEQYF. The CDR3 coding sequence is TGTGCCAGCAGTAGACTAGCGGGAGACGGCGAGCAGTACTTC.

V usage is TRBV7-2 and J usage is TRBJ1-2, with D hard to call. The CDR3 extends over 13 amino acids. The germline gives CDR1 SGHTA, CDR2 FQGNSA. The V end was cut by 3 bases, the J end by 6 bases, with 11 bases between. CDR3 sequence reads: CASSLQRRDGYTF. The CDR3 nucleotides read TGTGCCAGCAGCTTGCAGCGCCGGGATGGCTACACCTTC.

The rearrangement uses TRBV4-3 and TRBJ1-1; maybe TRBD1 (5 bases). V was shortened by 0 bases and J by 1 base, with 9 bases between the two germline ends. This CDR3 is 15 amino acids long. Germline CDR1 is LGHNA and CDR2 is YSLEER. In nucleotides, the CDR3 is TGCGCCAGCAGCCAAGAAGGCAGGGCGAACACTGAAGCTTTCTTT. It encodes CASSQEGRANTEAFF.

The J gene is TRBJ1-3, the V gene TRBV27; D perhaps matches TRBD1 (6 bases). The CDR3 has 14 residues. Trimming pared 7 bases from V and 4 bases from J, leaving 14 bases between. Looked up from germline, CDR1 is MNHEY and CDR2 is SMNVEV (reference sequence). CDR3 nucleotide sequence: TGTGCCAGCACCCGCGGGGGCTCCGGAAACACCATATATTTT. Its translation: CASTRGGSGNTIYF.

The genes are TRBV18 and TRBJ1-5; 11 bases align to TRBD1. Germline CDR1 KGHSH, CDR2 LQKENI. V shed 4 bases and J 2 bases; nucleotides not matched to a gene: 4. The length of the CDR3 is 16 residues. The CDR3 DNA sequence: TGTGCCAGCTCACGGACAGGGGGCTCCGGCAATCAGCCCCAGCATTTT. It is translated as CASSRTGGSGNQPQHF.

The rearrangement links TRBV7-3 to TRBJ2-1; 9 bases match TRBD2. The ends lost 5 bases at V and 7 bases at J; junction bases unmatched: 9. The CDR3 has 15 amino acids. Germline CDR1 SGHTA, CDR2 FQGTGA. Here the CDR3 reads CASSTGSSGRNEQFF. The CDR3 nucleotides are TGTGCCAGCAGCACGGGATCCAGCGGGAGGAATGAGCAGTTCTTC.